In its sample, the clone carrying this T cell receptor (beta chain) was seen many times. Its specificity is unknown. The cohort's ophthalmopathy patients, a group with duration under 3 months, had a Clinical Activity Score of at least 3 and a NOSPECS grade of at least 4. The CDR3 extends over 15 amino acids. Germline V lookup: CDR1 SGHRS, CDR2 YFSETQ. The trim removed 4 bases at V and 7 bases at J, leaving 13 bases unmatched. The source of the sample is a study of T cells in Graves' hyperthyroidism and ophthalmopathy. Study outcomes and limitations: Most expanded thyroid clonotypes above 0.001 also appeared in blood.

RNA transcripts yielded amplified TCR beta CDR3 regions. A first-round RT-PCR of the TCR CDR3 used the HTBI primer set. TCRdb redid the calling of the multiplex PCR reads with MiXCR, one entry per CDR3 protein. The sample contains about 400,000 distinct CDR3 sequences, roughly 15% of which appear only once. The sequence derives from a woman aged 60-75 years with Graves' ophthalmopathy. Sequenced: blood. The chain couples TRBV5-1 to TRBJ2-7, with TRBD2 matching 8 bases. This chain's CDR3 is CASSPRGSGRMEQYF. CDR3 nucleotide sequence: TGCGCCAGCAGCCCCCGGGGGAGCGGGAGAATGGAGCAGTACTTC.